One T cell receptor beta chain is described in this entry. Antigen unknown. Germline CDR1 is SEHNR and CDR2 is FQNEAQ (reference sequence). With 1 base removed from V and 0 bases from J, the gap between germline ends came to 12 bases. The CDR3 is 16 residues long. Culture lasted about ten days before CD4+ T cell isolation. IL-2 medium took the place of half the medium on both days 3 and 7. This specimen belongs to a study of vaccination effects on CD4 cells after COVID-19. Clones were read by immunoSEQ multiplex PCR, and TCRdb kept only the in-frame ones, dropping some. This sample yields tens of thousands of clones, of which 55% to 65% are seen a single time; less than 10% belongs to the top ten.

The sequence came from a human donor who received a COVID-19 vaccine. The V and J genes are TRBV7-9 and TRBJ1-1; a weak D match, TRBD1 (5 bases). This specimen was CD4+ T cells from PBMCs cultured without peptide, taken before COVID-19 vaccination. For the CDR3, the DNA is TGTGCCAGCAGCTTAGGGGGACGGATCATGAACACTGAAGCTTTCTTT. This gives the protein CASSLGGRIMNTEAFF.